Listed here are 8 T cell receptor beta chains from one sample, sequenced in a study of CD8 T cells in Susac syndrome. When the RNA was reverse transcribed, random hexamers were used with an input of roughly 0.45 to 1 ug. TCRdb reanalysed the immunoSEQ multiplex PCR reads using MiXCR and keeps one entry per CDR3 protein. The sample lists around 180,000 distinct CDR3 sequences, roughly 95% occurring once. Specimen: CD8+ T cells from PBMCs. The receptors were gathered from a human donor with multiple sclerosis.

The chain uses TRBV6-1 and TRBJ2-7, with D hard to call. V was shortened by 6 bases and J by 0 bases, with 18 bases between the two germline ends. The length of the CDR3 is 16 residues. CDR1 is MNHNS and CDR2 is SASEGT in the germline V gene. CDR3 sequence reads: CASSRDRHSPSYEQYF. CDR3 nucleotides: TGTGCCAGCAGCCGAGACCGACATTCGCCCTCCTACGAGCAGTACTTC.

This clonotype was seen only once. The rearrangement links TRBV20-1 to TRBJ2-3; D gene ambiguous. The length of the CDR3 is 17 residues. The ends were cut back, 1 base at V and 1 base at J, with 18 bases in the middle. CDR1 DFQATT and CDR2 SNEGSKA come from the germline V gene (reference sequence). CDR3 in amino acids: CSARALVAAVGTDTQYF. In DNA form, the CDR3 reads TGCAGTGCTAGAGCCCTAGTGGCAGCCGTCGGCACAGATACGCAGTATTTT.

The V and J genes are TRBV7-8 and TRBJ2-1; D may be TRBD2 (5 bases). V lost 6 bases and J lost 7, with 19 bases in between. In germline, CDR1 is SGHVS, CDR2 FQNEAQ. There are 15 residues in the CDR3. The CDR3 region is CASRAGSARLNEQFF. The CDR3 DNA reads TGTGCCAGCAGGGCGGGCAGCGCTCGTCTGAATGAGCAGTTCTTC.

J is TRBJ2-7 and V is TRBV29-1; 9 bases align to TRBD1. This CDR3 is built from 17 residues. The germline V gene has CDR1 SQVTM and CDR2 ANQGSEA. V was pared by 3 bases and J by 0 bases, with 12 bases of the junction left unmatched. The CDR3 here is CSVEAPGTGSPSYEQYF. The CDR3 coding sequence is TGCAGCGTTGAGGCACCCGGGACAGGGTCCCCCTCCTACGAGCAGTACTTC.

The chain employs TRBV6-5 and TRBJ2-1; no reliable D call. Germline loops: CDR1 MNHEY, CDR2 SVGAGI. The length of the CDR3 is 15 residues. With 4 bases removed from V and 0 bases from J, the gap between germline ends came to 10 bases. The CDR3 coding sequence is TGTGCCAGCAGTTCCTCGACCAACTCCTACAATGAGCAGTTCTTC. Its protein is CASSSSTNSYNEQFF.

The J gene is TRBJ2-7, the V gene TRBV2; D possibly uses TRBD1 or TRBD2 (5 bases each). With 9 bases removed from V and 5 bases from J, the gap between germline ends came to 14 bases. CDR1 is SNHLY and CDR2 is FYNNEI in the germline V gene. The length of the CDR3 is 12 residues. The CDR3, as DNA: TGTGCCAGTTGGGGGTTGGAGGACGAGCAGTACTTC. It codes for CASWGLEDEQYF.

The CDR3 loop is CSVDGAGLYGYTF. Here the CDR3 DNA reads TGCAGCGTTGATGGGGCGGGCCTTTATGGCTACACCTTC. The genes are TRBV29-1 and TRBJ1-2; D may be TRBD1 (5 bases). The CDR3 loop spans 13 amino acids. Between the trimmed V and J ends, which lost 3 bases and 5 bases, there was a span of 13 bases. Germline-derived CDR1 and CDR2 are SQVTM and ANQGSEA.

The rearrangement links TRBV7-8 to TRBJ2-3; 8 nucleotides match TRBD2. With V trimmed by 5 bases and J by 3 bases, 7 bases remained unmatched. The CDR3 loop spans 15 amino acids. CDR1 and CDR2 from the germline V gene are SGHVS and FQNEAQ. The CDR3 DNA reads TGTGCCAGCAGCCCCGCAGCGGGGGAAACAGATACGCAGTATTTT. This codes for CASSPAAGETDTQYF.